A single sample is the source of the 30 T cell receptor beta chains below, sequenced in a study of regulatory T cells in long-lasting Graves disease. The sample's time point: newly diagnosed GD, antithyroid drugs for less than 3 months. PBMC-derived RNA was used for the TCR library. HTBI primers from iRepertoire and Arm-PCR of CDR3 regions yielded the TCR beta libraries. TCRdb called the multiplex PCR reads again in MiXCR, with one record for every CDR3 protein. This sample has 350,000 to 500,000 distinct CDR3 sequences, with over 15% found just once. A further study also used this sample, focusing on T cells in Graves' hyperthyroidism and ophthalmopathy.

Material: peripheral blood mononuclear cells (PBMCs), obtained at new diagnosis, from a patient treated with antithyroid drugs. These receptors came from a woman aged 25-40 years with Graves disease.

CDR3 coding DNA: TGCAGTGCTACCTTAATTCGCGGCGAGGAGTCTCCAAGGCGGTACTTC. Its translation: CSATLIRGEESPRRYF. The chain joins TRBV20-1 to TRBJ2-7, with D hard to call. The germline CDR1 and CDR2 sequences are DFQATT and SNEGSKA (reference sequence). V dropped 4 bases and J dropped 12 bases, with 31 bases sitting between them. CDR3 length: 16 amino acids.

This clonotype was seen a few times. The rearrangement links TRBV20-1 to TRBJ1-3; D remains unclear. Germline loops: CDR1 DFQATT, CDR2 SNEGSKA (reference sequence). V gave up 3 bases and J gave up 0 bases, with 15 bases separating them. The CDR3 is 16 residues long. DNA for the CDR3: TGCAGTGCTAGTGAATACGGACCGCACTCTGGAAACACCATATATTTT. It translates to CSASEYGPHSGNTIYF.

In its sample, this clonotype was seen once. The chain employs TRBV11-2 and TRBJ2-5; the match to TRBD2 covers 7 bases. The CDR3 sequence is 17 residues long. J was trimmed by 1 base and V by 5 bases; bases with no gene match: 13. From germline, CDR1 is SGHAT and CDR2 FQNNGV. The CDR3 spells CASSLGGTRRVQETQYF. CDR3 DNA sequence: TGTGCCAGCAGCCTGGGGGGGACTCGACGTGTCCAAGAGACCCAGTACTTC.

This clonotype was counted once. One end of the junction varies from germline; a read error may be responsible. This sequence joins TRBV20-1 and TRBJ2-5, with D tentatively TRBD1 (7 bases). The CDR3 is 11 residues long. From germline, CDR1 is DFQATT and CDR2 SNEGSKA (reference sequence). CDR3 residues: CSFQGGETQCF. CDR3 nucleotide sequence: TGCAGTTTTCAGGGGGGAGAGACCCAGTGCTTC.

Many counts were recorded for this clonotype. The gene calls are TRBV7-8 and TRBJ2-1; 7 bases fit TRBD1. V dropped 6 bases and J dropped 0; count of bases not matched to a gene: 8. Germline CDR1 is SGHVS and CDR2 is FQNEAQ. This CDR3 spans 16 amino acids. The CDR3 DNA is TGTGCCAGCAGTTGGGACAGCCAATACTCCTACAATGAGCAGTTCTTC. As protein: CASSWDSQYSYNEQFF.

The rearrangement joins TRBV11-2 to TRBJ1-1, with D perhaps TRBD1 (6 bases). There are 15 residues in the CDR3. Looked up from germline, CDR1 is SGHAT and CDR2 is FQNNGV. With 0 bases removed from V and 4 bases from J, the gap between germline ends came to 12 bases. The CDR3 DNA is TGTGCCAGCAGCTTAGATGGGGGCGCGGGCACTGAAGCTTTCTTT. Its translation: CASSLDGGAGTEAFF.

Turning to this clonotype: Given a much more abundant clone one base away, this may be a read error. The chain joins TRBV30 to TRBJ1-2; 11 bases line up with TRBD1. Germline V gene sequence: CDR1 GTSNPN, CDR2 SVGIG (reference sequence). The trim removed 4 bases at V and 3 bases at J, leaving 16 bases unmatched. The CDR3 spans 18 residues. CDR3 nucleotides: TGTGCCTGGAACGGGGCGTCCAGGACAGGGGGCGCCGACTATGGCTACACCTTC. Protein: CAWNGASRTGGADYGYTF.

Points on this clonotype: A clone one base away is much larger, so this may be a read error. J is TRBJ2-1 and V is TRBV18; D perhaps matches TRBD1 (6 bases). Per the germline V gene, CDR1 is KGHSH and CDR2 is LQKENI. The CDR3 contains 16 residues. V was clipped by 3 bases and J by 4 bases, with 16 bases between them. The CDR3 nucleotides are TGTGCCAGCTCACCTTATCGGACAGTCAAGTACAATGAGCAGTTCTTC. Translated, it gives CASSPYRTVKYNEQFF.

The CDR3, as DNA: TGCGCCAGCAGCTTGGGGACTAGCGGGAGATGGGAGACCCAGTACTTC. Encoded protein: CASSLGTSGRWETQYF. The genes are TRBV5-1 and TRBJ2-1; TRBD2 matches 13 bases. The J call is in doubt because the DNA end fits TRBJ2-5 better. The germline CDR1 and CDR2 sequences are SGHRS and YFSETQ. The CDR3 extends over 16 amino acids.

On this clonotype itself: A much more abundant neighbour one base away suggests this may be a read error. The V call is TRBV6-2 or TRBV6-3, the J call TRBJ1-2; possibly TRBD1 for D (6 bases). V lost 6 bases, J lost 4 bases, and 12 bases lay in between. In germline, CDR1 is MNHEY, CDR2 SVGEGT. The CDR3 is 13 amino acids. The CDR3 DNA follows: TGTGCCAGCAGACAGGGAACGGGCTATGGCTACACCTTC. This sequence encodes CASRQGTGYGYTF.

On this clonotype itself: Likely a read error: the CDR3 ends without its conserved phenylalanine or tryptophan. The chain employs TRBV7-8 and TRBJ1-5; D remains unclear. CDR1 is SGHVS, CDR2 FQNEAQ, per germline. This CDR3 has 12 amino acids. V was shortened by 3 bases and J by 4 bases, with 4 bases between the two germline ends. This chain's CDR3 is CASSLGNQPQHS. CDR3 nucleotide sequence: TGTGCCAGCAGCTTGGGTAATCAGCCCCAGCATTCT.

There are many counts of this clonotype. This chain joins TRBV6-1 and TRBJ2-7; 10 bases agree with TRBD2. Germline assignment: CDR1 MNHNS and CDR2 SASEGT. This CDR3 is 16 amino acids long. Trimming removed 7 bases from V and 0 bases from J; junction bases left unmatched: 9. The CDR3 DNA sequence: TGTGCCAGCACCACCCGGGCTAGCGGGAGCTCCTACGAGCAGTACTTC. As protein: CASTTRASGSSYEQYF.

V is TRBV11-2 and J is TRBJ2-1; TRBD2 matches at 14 bases. CDR3 length equals 18 residues. With 4 bases clipped from V and 8 bases from J, the junction kept 13 bases outside the gene matches. Per the germline V gene, CDR1 is SGHAT and CDR2 is FQNNGV. CDR3 sequence: CASSSGETSGRAEDEQFF. The CDR3 DNA reads TGTGCCAGCAGCTCGGGGGAGACTAGCGGGAGGGCCGAAGATGAGCAGTTCTTC.

This clonotype was detected many times. This rearrangement joins TRBV27 to TRBJ2-3, with D perhaps being TRBD1 or TRBD2 (5 bases each). Between the trimmed V and J ends, which lost 8 bases and 6 bases, there was a span of 12 bases. This CDR3 is 12 amino acids long. CDR1 MNHEY and CDR2 SMNVEV come from the germline V gene (reference sequence). The CDR3 sequence: CASSRGWDTQYF. The CDR3 coding sequence is TGTGCCAGCTCCCGGGGCTGGGATACGCAGTATTTT.

The table lists this clonotype with a few counts. CDR3 coding DNA: TGTGCCAGCAGCTTAGAAGTAGCGGGAGTCTACAATGAGCAGTTCTTC. Amino acid sequence: CASSLEVAGVYNEQFF. The rearrangement links TRBV11-2 to TRBJ2-1; 9 bases map to TRBD2. CDR1 and CDR2 from the germline V gene are SGHAT and FQNNGV. Germline trimming cut 0 bases from V and 3 bases from J; bases unmatched to any gene: 3. The CDR3 has 16 amino acids.

This clonotype was found a few times. The rearrangement uses TRBV15 and TRBJ2-2; 9 bases are shared with TRBD2. This CDR3 is 16 amino acids long. J lost 3 bases, V lost 7 bases, and 9 bases had no gene match. Looked up from germline, CDR1 is LNHNV and CDR2 is YYDKDF (reference sequence). CDR3: CATTPWASGDTGELFF. CDR3 nucleotides: TGTGCCACCACCCCGTGGGCTAGCGGGGACACCGGGGAGCTGTTTTTT. Full variable domain (outside the CDR3, taken from reference TRBV15 and TRBJ2-2): DAMVIQNPRYQVTQFGKPVTLSCSQTLNHNVMYWYQQKSSQAPKLLFHYYDKDFNNEADTPDNFQSRRPNTSFCFLDIRSPGLGDTAMYLCATTPWASGDTGELFFGEGSRLTVL.

This clonotype was counted at least ten times. V is TRBV7-2 and J is TRBJ2-7; TRBD1 aligns across 8 bases. With V trimmed by 5 bases and J by 7 bases, 16 bases remained unmatched. The germline gives CDR1 SGHTA, CDR2 FQGNSA. This CDR3 region has 16 residues. DNA for the CDR3: TGTGCCAGCAGCGAGAGAGACAGGGGAGCGAAGTCAGAGCAGTACTTC. The encoded protein is CASSERDRGAKSEQYF.

The chain links TRBV28 to TRBJ1-2, with D possibly matching TRBD1 (5 bases). This CDR3 has 16 residues. Trimming shortened V by 7 bases and J by 0 bases, and 18 bases separated the two germline ends. The germline V gene encodes CDR1 MDHEN and CDR2 SYDVKM. This CDR3 is CASTQEGTGANYGYTF. The CDR3 bases are TGTGCCAGCACCCAGGAGGGCACAGGAGCTAACTATGGCTACACCTTC.

Only a few counts were recorded for this clonotype. The J gene is TRBJ2-2, the V gene TRBV29-1, with TRBD1 matching 7 bases. The junction had 9 bases not matched to a gene; V was cut back by 7 bases and J by 4 bases. Germline CDR1 and CDR2: SQVTM and ANQGSEA. This CDR3 has 14 residues. This CDR3 is CSAEPTGSTGELFF. Written as DNA, the CDR3 is TGCAGCGCCGAGCCGACAGGGAGCACCGGGGAGCTGTTTTTT.

Many counts were recorded for this clonotype. The chain joins TRBV28 to TRBJ2-7; tentatively, D is TRBD2 (7 bases). Germline V CDR1 and CDR2: MDHEN, SYDVKM. V gave up 3 bases and J gave up 5 bases, with 14 bases separating them. This CDR3 is 14 amino acids long. The DNA for the CDR3 is TGTGCCAGCAGTTTCCTCGGCGGGGGCAACGAGCAGTACTTC. Residues: CASSFLGGGNEQYF.

This clonotype was observed at least ten times. The chain is built from TRBV9 and TRBJ2-7, with 9 bases lining up with TRBD2. The J segment lost 7 bases and the V segment lost 0 bases, leaving 8 bases of the junction unmatched. Germline CDR1 SGDLS, CDR2 YYNGEE. The CDR3 consists of 15 residues. The DNA for the CDR3 is TGTGCCAGCAGCGTAGAGGCTAGCGGGATCGATGAGCAGTACTTC. This translates into CASSVEASGIDEQYF.

V is TRBV20-1 and J is TRBJ1-5; D unclear. V lost 0 bases and J 0 bases, leaving 12 bases between the germline ends. Germline CDR1 and CDR2: DFQATT and SNEGSKA (reference sequence). This CDR3 spans 16 amino acids. CDR3 coding DNA: TGCAGTGCTAGAGATTATGGCGGGCGTAGCAATCAGCCCCAGCATTTT. Protein sequence: CSARDYGGRSNQPQHF.

This clonotype was found many times. J is TRBJ1-1 and V is TRBV9; D is unresolved. V shed 4 bases and J shed 0 bases, with 7 bases lying between them. Germline V gene data show CDR1 as SGDLS and CDR2 as YYNGEE. CDR3 length: 13 residues. DNA for the CDR3: TGTGCCAGCAGCCCTCAGGTGAACACTGAAGCTTTCTTT. Encoded protein: CASSPQVNTEAFF.

This clonotype was observed at least ten times. This sequence joins TRBV5-1 and TRBJ2-1; 13 bases fit TRBD2. From germline, CDR1 is SGHRS and CDR2 YFSETQ. Trimming at V came to 2 bases and at J to 1 base, leaving 9 bases not matched to a gene. The CDR3 contains 19 residues. CDR3 coding DNA: TGCGCCAGCAGCTTTCCGGGACTAGCGGGATCATCTTCCTACAATGAGCAGTTCTTC. Residues: CASSFPGLAGSSSYNEQFF.

This clonotype was counted between two and nine times. It may be a read error: a sequence one base away is much more abundant. CDR3 protein: CASEDTGRPFGEAQYF. The CDR3 bases are TGTGCCAGCGAGGATACCGGCAGGCCTTTTGGAGAGGCCCAGTACTTC. The gene calls are TRBV2 and TRBJ2-5; no firm D call. CDR3 length equals 16 residues. Germline values: CDR1 SNHLY, CDR2 FYNNEI.

This clonotype was recorded at least ten times. The chain links TRBV5-1 to TRBJ1-1; 7 bases line up with TRBD1. This CDR3 has 12 residues. The germline CDR1 and CDR2 sequences are SGHRS and YFSETQ. V was pared by 4 bases and J by 8 bases, with 5 bases of the junction left unmatched. CDR3 loop: CASSAKQGEAFF. As DNA, the CDR3 is TGCGCCAGCAGCGCGAAACAGGGGGAAGCTTTCTTT.

The chain couples TRBV12-3 or TRBV12-4 to TRBJ1-2; 8 bases align to TRBD1. The CDR3 totals 17 residues. J lost 4 bases, V lost 5 bases, and 15 bases had no gene match. Here the CDR3 reads CASSLSPTTGGSYGYTF. The DNA of the CDR3 is TGTGCCAGCAGTCTTTCCCCGACCACAGGGGGTAGCTATGGCTACACCTTC.

This clonotype was picked up many times. The chain has TRBV12-3 or TRBV12-4 and TRBJ2-3; maybe TRBD1 (7 bases). Trimming pared 3 bases from V and 2 bases from J, leaving 15 bases between. The CDR3 has 16 amino acids. In DNA, the CDR3 is TGTGCCAGCAGTTTCTGGCAGGGGGGAGTCACAGATACGCAGTATTTT. Its protein product is CASSFWQGGVTDTQYF.

The chain carries TRBV7-9 and TRBJ2-1; D might be TRBD2 (5 bases). The CDR3 spans 14 residues. Germline CDR1 SEHNR, CDR2 FQNEAQ (reference sequence). Trimming left V 5 bases short and J 7 bases short, with 15 bases between. The CDR3 is CASSQLRATNEQFF. Here the CDR3 DNA reads TGTGCCAGCAGCCAACTGCGGGCCACGAATGAGCAGTTCTTC.

This clonotype showed up just a few times. The chain recombines TRBV25-1 with TRBJ1-5; 9 bases line up with TRBD1. CDR1 MGHDK and CDR2 SYGVNS come from the germline V gene. Trimming removed 7 bases from V and 1 base from J; junction bases left unmatched: 11. The CDR3 is 17 residues long. Written as DNA, the CDR3 is TGTGCCAGCAATGATCCGGGACAGGGAAGAAGCAATCAGCCCCAGCATTTT. Amino acid sequence: CASNDPGQGRSNQPQHF. Variable domain in full (rest from reference TRBV25-1 and TRBJ1-5): EADIYQTPRYLVIGTGKKITLECSQTMGHDKMYWYQQDPGMELHLIHYSYGVNSTEKGDLSSESTVSRIRTEHFPLTLESARPSHTSQYLCASNDPGQGRSNQPQHFGDGTRLSIL.